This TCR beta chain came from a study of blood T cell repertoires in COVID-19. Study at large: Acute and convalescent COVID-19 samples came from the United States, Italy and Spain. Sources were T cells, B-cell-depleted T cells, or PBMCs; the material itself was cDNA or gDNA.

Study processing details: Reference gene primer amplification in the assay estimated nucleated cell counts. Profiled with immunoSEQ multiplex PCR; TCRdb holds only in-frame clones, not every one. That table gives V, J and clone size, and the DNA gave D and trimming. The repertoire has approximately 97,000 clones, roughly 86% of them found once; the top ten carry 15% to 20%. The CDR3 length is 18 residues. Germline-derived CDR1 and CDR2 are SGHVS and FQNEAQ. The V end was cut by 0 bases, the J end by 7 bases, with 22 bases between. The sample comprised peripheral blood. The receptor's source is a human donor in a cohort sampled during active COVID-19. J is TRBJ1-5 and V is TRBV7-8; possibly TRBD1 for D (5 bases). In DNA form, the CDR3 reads TGTGCCAGCAGCTTAGCTAGTGGCGGGGGAGCTAGGAACCAGCCCCAGCATTTT. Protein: CASSLASGGGARNQPQHF.